What follows are 30 T cell receptor beta chains derived from one specimen sequenced in a study of spatial heterogeneity in lung cancer. From the 5' RACE reads, TCRdb called clonotypes with MiXCR, one entry per CDR3 protein. The sample comprises about 120,000 distinct CDR3 sequences, 12% of which are singletons, and 16% rests with the top ten. The time point is: blood at routine non-recurrence follow-up after resection. Unsorted samples of tumor, nontumor lung or frozen PBMC had their whole RNA sequenced. This specimen was PBMCs, taken at follow-up. Receptors originate from a male donor with early-stage non-small cell lung cancer.

V and J are TRBV4-1 and TRBJ2-3; the match to TRBD2 covers 10 bases. The CDR3 runs to 16 residues. The germline V gene encodes CDR1 MGHRA and CDR2 YSYEKL. The junction had 4 bases not matched to a gene; V was cut back by 3 bases and J by 1 base. The CDR3 DNA sequence: TGCGCCAGCAGCCAGTCCGGGACTAGCGGCACAGATACGCAGTATTTT. The encoded protein is CASSQSGTSGTDTQYF.

V usage is TRBV20-1 and J usage is TRBJ1-4; possible D gene TRBD1, 5 bases. Trimming shortened V by 0 bases and J by 4 bases, and 12 bases separated the two germline ends. The CDR3 is made up of 15 amino acids. Germline V gives CDR1 DFQATT, CDR2 SNEGSKA (reference sequence). CDR3 sequence reads: CSARDSTEINEKLFF. Here the CDR3 DNA reads TGCAGTGCTAGAGATTCGACAGAGATTAATGAAAAACTGTTTTTT.

The V gene is TRBV30, the J gene TRBJ1-5, with D hard to call. Per the germline V gene, CDR1 is GTSNPN and CDR2 is SVGIG (reference sequence). The CDR3 is 13 residues long. Trimming took 6 bases from V and 3 from J, leaving 12 bases between them. This chain's CDR3 is CACSPGHNQPQHF. The CDR3 DNA follows: TGTGCCTGTTCCCCGGGCCACAATCAGCCCCAGCATTTT. Complete variable domain (other parts from reference TRBV30 and TRBJ1-5): SQTIHQWPATLVQPVGSPLSLECTVEGTSNPNLYWYRQAAGRGLQLLFYSVGIGQISSEVPQNLSASRPQDRQFILSSKKLLLSDSGFYLCACSPGHNQPQHFGDGTRLSIL.

This clonotype has only a few counts. The chain uses TRBV6-6 and TRBJ2-1, with TRBD1 matching 9 bases. Germline V gene lookup returns CDR1 MNHNY and CDR2 SVGAGI (reference sequence). This CDR3 contains 14 residues. V lost 8 bases, J lost 9 bases, and 11 bases stayed unmatched. CDR3 residues: CASGVGQGTTEQFF. The CDR3, as DNA: TGTGCCAGCGGAGTCGGACAGGGGACCACTGAGCAGTTCTTC.

This chain uses TRBV27 with TRBJ1-5; D unclear. Germline V gene lookup returns CDR1 MNHEY and CDR2 SMNVEV (reference sequence). V lost 3 bases and J 5 bases, leaving 8 bases between the germline ends. The CDR3 sequence is 13 residues long. The CDR3 reads CASSFKMDQPQHF. CDR3 DNA: TGTGCCAGCAGTTTTAAGATGGATCAGCCCCAGCATTTT.

The rearrangement uses TRBV7-9 and TRBJ2-6; D is uncertain. There are 15 residues in the CDR3. Germline V gives CDR1 SEHNR, CDR2 FQNEAQ (reference sequence). The V end lost 1 base, the J end lost 0 bases, and 4 bases lay between the germline ends. DNA for the CDR3: TGTGCCAGCAGCTTAGATAGCTCTGGGGCCAACGTCCTGACTTTC. Translating it yields CASSLDSSGANVLTF.

This clonotype has more than one count but fewer than ten. The chain couples TRBV20-1 to TRBJ2-7; 9 bases map to TRBD1. This CDR3 region has 15 residues. Trimming took 4 bases from V and 2 from J; bases not matched to a gene: 9. Germline V gives CDR1 DFQATT, CDR2 SNEGSKA (reference sequence). CDR3 sequence reads: CSANSGTGRTYEQYF. Written as DNA, the CDR3 is TGCAGTGCTAATTCCGGGACAGGGAGAACCTACGAGCAGTACTTC.

The chain is built from TRBV19 and TRBJ2-4; maybe TRBD1 (5 bases). Looked up from germline, CDR1 is LNHDA and CDR2 is SQIVND (reference sequence). The CDR3 covers 14 residues. Trimming cost V 3 bases and J 0 bases, with 6 bases left between them. The CDR3: CASSMTVAKNIQYF. The CDR3 DNA reads TGTGCCAGTAGTATGACAGTAGCCAAAAACATTCAGTACTTC. The complete variable domain, with remaining parts taken from reference TRBV19 and TRBJ2-4, reads DGGITQSPKYLFRKEGQNVTLSCEQNLNHDAMYWYRQDPGQGLRLIYYSQIVNDFQKGDIAEGYSVSREKKESFPLTVTSAQKNPTAFYLCASSMTVAKNIQYFGAGTRLSVL.

This clonotype was seen only once. The V and J genes are TRBV18 and TRBJ2-7; perhaps TRBD1 as D (6 bases). CDR1 and CDR2 from the germline V gene are KGHSH and LQKENI. The CDR3 consists of 13 residues. V lost 4 bases to trimming and J lost 3 bases, with 10 bases between them. This chain's CDR3 is CASSRQAGYEQYF. CDR3 in DNA: TGTGCCAGCTCACGACAGGCGGGCTACGAGCAGTACTTC.

This clonotype was observed a few times. The chain links TRBV7-8 to TRBJ1-5; no definite D call. The CDR3 runs to 13 residues. V lost 5 bases and J lost 4, with 9 bases in between. Germline V gene sequence: CDR1 SGHVS, CDR2 FQNEAQ. CDR3 in amino acids: CASSLHTNQPQHF. The CDR3 region has the DNA TGTGCCAGCAGCCTCCACACAAATCAGCCCCAGCATTTT.

The J gene is TRBJ2-6, the V gene TRBV7-6, with D uncertain. The germline gives CDR1 SGHVS, CDR2 FNYEAQ. There are 17 residues in the CDR3. Trimming removed 2 bases at V and 1 base at J, with 12 bases between. CDR3 bases: TGTGCCAGCAGCTTATCGCCCAGACGTTCTGGGGCCAACGTCCTGACTTTC. Protein: CASSLSPRRSGANVLTF.

For this clonotype: With a much larger clone just one base away, this may be a read error. The chain uses TRBV5-8 and TRBJ2-5; tentatively, D is TRBD1 (6 bases). Germline CDR1 is SGHTS and CDR2 is YDEGEE. Trimming took 5 bases from V and 5 from J, leaving 16 bases between them. This CDR3 has 14 residues. CDR3 in amino acids: CASSYTDSIETQYF. In DNA form, the CDR3 reads TGTGCCAGCAGTTACACGGACAGTATCGAGACCCAGTACTTC.

The rearrangement uses TRBV7-3 and TRBJ2-1, with D possibly TRBD2 on 5 matching bases. CDR3 length equals 13 residues. Trimming shortened V by 2 bases and J by 8 bases, and 10 bases separated the two germline ends. The V gene's germline CDR1 is SGHTA and CDR2 FQGTGA. The CDR3 spells CASSLRGIDEQFF. In DNA, the CDR3 is TGTGCCAGCAGCTTACGGGGAATCGATGAGCAGTTCTTC.

A single count supports this clonotype. The rearrangement uses TRBV28 and TRBJ2-2; either TRBD1 or TRBD2 may supply D (5 bases each). This CDR3 is built from 14 residues. Trimming stripped 6 bases from V and 1 base from J, with 9 bases between. Germline V gene lookup returns CDR1 MDHEN and CDR2 SYDVKM. CDR3 sequence reads: CASRGPLNTGELFF. CDR3 nucleotides: TGTGCCAGCAGGGGACCGCTGAACACCGGGGAGCTGTTTTTT. Full variable domain (remainder filled in from reference TRBV28 and TRBJ2-2): DVKVTQSSRYLVKRTGEKVFLECVQDMDHENMFWYRQDPGLGLRLIYFSYDVKMKEKGDIPEGYSVSREKKERFSLILESASTNQTSMYLCASRGPLNTGELFFGEGSRLTVL.

This chain links TRBV9 with TRBJ1-1; D remains ambiguous. The CDR3 is made up of 13 amino acids. Germline loops: CDR1 SGDLS, CDR2 YYNGEE. V was trimmed by 2 bases and J by 7 bases, leaving 12 bases between them. CDR3 region: CASSVSVGSEAFF. The CDR3 DNA follows: TGTGCCAGCAGCGTGTCTGTAGGCAGTGAAGCTTTCTTT.

The chain joins TRBV10-3 to TRBJ2-5; D uncertain. CDR1 ENHRY and CDR2 SYGVKD come from the germline V gene. The V gene lost 1 base and the J gene lost 9 bases, with 15 bases spanning the gap. This CDR3 contains 14 residues. The CDR3 loop is CAISELWPNWAQYF. The CDR3 bases are TGTGCCATCAGTGAGTTATGGCCGAATTGGGCCCAGTACTTC.

This clonotype has a handful of counts. This chain connects TRBV19 to TRBJ1-4; no clear D. This CDR3 is built from 13 residues. V dropped 5 bases and J dropped 7 bases, with 11 bases sitting between them. The germline V gene has CDR1 LNHDA and CDR2 SQIVND (reference sequence). The CDR3: CASSVARGEKLFF. The CDR3 DNA reads as TGTGCCAGTAGTGTGGCGCGGGGTGAAAAACTGTTTTTT.

The chain combines TRBV12-3 or TRBV12-4 with TRBJ2-5; unclear D gene. The V end was cut by 6 bases, the J end by 0 bases, with 8 bases between. CDR3 length: 13 residues. CDR3 loop: CASRYGYQETQYF. The CDR3 region has the DNA TGTGCCAGCAGATACGGGTACCAAGAGACCCAGTACTTC.

This chain connects TRBV4-1 to TRBJ2-5; 8 positions match TRBD1. Germline loops: CDR1 MGHRA, CDR2 YSYEKL. After removal of 0 bases from V and 6 bases from J, the junction contained 9 bases not matched to a gene. The CDR3 is made up of 16 amino acids. DNA for the CDR3: TGCGCCAGCAGCCAAGATGTAGCAGGGGGCATGAAGACCCAGTACTTC. Translating gives CASSQDVAGGMKTQYF.

This clonotype has at least ten counts. The chain combines TRBV27 with TRBJ2-1; 7 bases align to TRBD2. The germline gives CDR1 MNHEY, CDR2 SMNVEV (reference sequence). The CDR3 is 13 amino acids. Trimming cost V 6 bases and J 6 bases; bases outside gene matches: 5. CDR3 nucleotides: TGTGCCAGCAGGTCGACGGGGGGCAATGAGCAGTTCTTC. Protein sequence: CASRSTGGNEQFF.

This clonotype occurred many times. The V gene is TRBV28, the J gene TRBJ1-4; no clear D gene. The V end lost 6 bases, the J end lost 8 bases, and 13 bases lay between the germline ends. Germline CDR1 is MDHEN and CDR2 is SYDVKM. The CDR3 length is 13 residues. CDR3 DNA sequence: TGTGCCAGCAGCGGGTCCCGGTTGGAAAAACTGTTTTTT. Translation: CASSGSRLEKLFF.

This clonotype appeared many times. The rearrangement joins TRBV20-1 to TRBJ1-1, with D possibly being TRBD1 (6 bases). The germline gives CDR1 DFQATT, CDR2 SNEGSKA (reference sequence). The CDR3 has 15 residues. V lost 0 bases, J lost 6 bases, and 17 bases lay in between. The CDR3 is CSAREATGGSAEAFF. Written as DNA, the CDR3 is TGCAGTGCTAGAGAGGCGACAGGCGGGAGCGCTGAAGCTTTCTTT.

This clonotype was recorded at least ten times. The chain recombines TRBV28 with TRBJ2-7; TRBD1 aligns across 10 bases. CDR1 is MDHEN and CDR2 is SYDVKM in the germline V gene. Losses at the gene ends were 6 bases for V and 5 bases for J; bases not matched to a gene: 7. This CDR3 has 14 residues. CDR3 sequence: CASRKTGGIDEQYF. CDR3 in DNA: TGTGCCAGCAGGAAGACAGGGGGCATCGACGAGCAGTACTTC.

The chain carries TRBV19 and TRBJ1-4; the D is unclear. The CDR3 totals 13 residues. CDR1 and CDR2 from the germline V gene are LNHDA and SQIVND (reference sequence). Trimming took 3 bases from V and 8 from J, leaving 10 bases between them. The CDR3 nucleotides are TGTGCCAGTAGTATGGGCAGCCTCGAAAAACTGTTTTTT. This encodes CASSMGSLEKLFF.

This clonotype showed up just a few times. The chain links TRBV5-1 to TRBJ2-7; the match to TRBD1 covers 7 bases. V lost 4 bases to trimming and J lost 3 bases; unmatched junction nucleotides: 10. The V gene's germline CDR1 is SGHRS and CDR2 YFSETQ. This CDR3 spans 15 amino acids. CDR3 coding DNA: TGCGCCAGCAGCGCAACCGGGACAGACTACTACGAGCAGTACTTC. It yields the protein CASSATGTDYYEQYF. The full variable domain, with the rest looked up from reference TRBV5-1 and TRBJ2-7, is KAGVTQTPRYLIKTRGQQVTLSCSPISGHRSVSWYQQTPGQGLQFLFEYFSETQRNKGNFPGRFSGRQFSNSRSEMNVSTLELGDSALYLCASSATGTDYYEQYFGPGTRLTVT.

This clonotype has at least ten counts. V and J are TRBV7-9 and TRBJ2-7; 8 bases fit TRBD1. The CDR3 covers 14 residues. From germline, CDR1 is SEHNR and CDR2 FQNEAQ (reference sequence). V dropped 7 bases and J dropped 2; count of bases not matched to a gene: 7. The CDR3 nucleotides are TGTGCCAGCATTCTTGGACAGGGTCCCTACGAGCAGTACTTC. Its translation is CASILGQGPYEQYF.

The chain recombines TRBV5-1 with TRBJ2-2, with D possibly TRBD2 on 6 matching bases. Germline CDR1 and CDR2: SGHRS and YFSETQ. The V gene lost 6 bases and the J gene lost 4 bases, with 13 bases spanning the gap. The CDR3 consists of 14 residues. In DNA form, the CDR3 reads TGCGCCAGCAACCCTGGCGGGGCCACCGGGGAGCTGTTTTTT. Translated, it gives CASNPGGATGELFF.

This clonotype was observed a few times. The chain joins TRBV28 to TRBJ1-2; D might be TRBD1 (5 bases). CDR3 length: 14 residues. Trimming left V 6 bases short and J 7 bases short, with 18 bases between. From germline, CDR1 is MDHEN and CDR2 SYDVKM. The CDR3 DNA reads as TGTGCCAGCAGAGGGGCGGGGGAACACCCTGGCTACACCTTC. Protein: CASRGAGEHPGYTF.

This clonotype is judged medium-sized. The J gene is TRBJ1-2, the V gene TRBV28; TRBD1 matches at 9 bases. This CDR3 contains 17 residues. J was trimmed by 0 bases and V by 2 bases; bases with no gene match: 7. Per the germline V gene, CDR1 is MDHEN and CDR2 is SYDVKM. CDR3 protein: CASSLDRGGLTNYGYTF. DNA for the CDR3: TGTGCCAGCAGTTTAGACAGGGGGGGCCTTACTAACTATGGCTACACCTTC.

This clonotype has ten or more counts. This chain uses TRBV11-2 with TRBJ2-3; D perhaps matches TRBD1 (5 bases). Trimming left V 2 bases short and J 5 bases short, with 17 bases between. Germline CDR1 SGHAT, CDR2 FQNNGV. The CDR3 is 16 amino acids. CDR3 loop: CASSLFRQNLGDTQYF. The CDR3 bases are TGTGCCAGCAGCTTATTCCGACAGAACCTTGGAGATACGCAGTATTTT.